The 28 T cell receptor beta chains listed next were all sequenced from one sample in a study of T cell responses to AZD1222 COVID-19 vaccine. TCRdb's copy holds only in-frame clones and misses some; the assay was immunoSEQ multiplex PCR. Altogether over 110,000 clones are present, around nine tenths being singletons, with the ten largest covering approximately 6%. This specimen consisted of peripheral blood, obtained on day 0 of AZD1222 vaccination. Every receptor here comes from an adult in good health.

The genes are TRBV28 and TRBJ2-1; TRBD2 matches 8 bases. There are 17 residues in the CDR3. The germline CDR1 and CDR2 sequences are MDHEN and SYDVKM. V lost 3 bases to trimming and J lost 5 bases; unmatched junction nucleotides: 12. CDR3 bases: TGTGCCAGCAGTTTCGGGGAAGCGGGAGAAGGGGACAATGAGCAGTTCTTC. It codes for CASSFGEAGEGDNEQFF. Full variable domain (remainder filled in from reference TRBV28 and TRBJ2-1): DVKVTQSSRYLVKRTGEKVFLECVQDMDHENMFWYRQDPGLGLRLIYFSYDVKMKEKGDIPEGYSVSREKKERFSLILESASTNQTSMYLCASSFGEAGEGDNEQFFGPGTRLTVL.

The count of this clone is one. V is TRBV6-5 and J is TRBJ2-7; 9 bases are shared with TRBD1. V lost 5 bases and J lost 7; bases outside the gene matches: 6. In germline, CDR1 is MNHEY, CDR2 SVGAGI. The CDR3 is made up of 13 amino acids. In DNA, the CDR3 is TGTGCCAGCAGTCCACAGGGGGCGGGGGAGCAGTACTTC. Its translation is CASSPQGAGEQYF.

The chain has TRBV11-2 and TRBJ1-3; D remains ambiguous. This CDR3 is built from 14 residues. Germline CDR1 and CDR2: SGHAT and FQNNGV. V was cut by 0 bases and J by 4 bases, with 7 bases left in between. The CDR3 DNA is TGTGCCAGCAGCTTAGATTCCCTCGGAAACACCATATATTTT. It codes for CASSLDSLGNTIYF.

In this sample, this clone turned up once. The chain joins TRBV28 to TRBJ2-3; the match to TRBD2 covers 9 bases. V lost 5 bases to trimming and J lost 3 bases; unmatched junction nucleotides: 6. The CDR3 is 15 amino acids. Germline CDR1 MDHEN, CDR2 SYDVKM. The CDR3 sequence: CASSAQREDTDTQYF. For the CDR3, the DNA is TGTGCCAGCAGTGCCCAGCGGGAGGATACAGATACGCAGTATTTT. Together with reference TRBV28 and TRBJ2-3, the CDR3 gives the full variable domain: DVKVTQSSRYLVKRTGEKVFLECVQDMDHENMFWYRQDPGLGLRLIYFSYDVKMKEKGDIPEGYSVSREKKERFSLILESASTNQTSMYLCASSAQREDTDTQYFGPGTRLTVL.

The CDR3 sequence is CASSPRTGGKNTEAFF. In nucleotides, the CDR3 is TGTGCCAGCAGCCCCCGTACAGGGGGCAAGAACACTGAAGCTTTCTTT. The gene calls are TRBV7-8 and TRBJ1-1; 9 nucleotides align to TRBD1. V was pared by 5 bases and J by 1 base, with 8 bases of the junction left unmatched. The CDR3 runs to 16 residues. Germline V CDR1 and CDR2: SGHVS, FQNEAQ.

V and J are TRBV4-1 and TRBJ1-6; 8 nucleotides line up with TRBD1. Trimming took 1 base from V and 8 from J; bases not matched to a gene: 4. CDR1 is MGHRA, CDR2 YSYEKL, per germline. There are 15 residues in the CDR3. The CDR3 DNA sequence: TGCGCCAGCAGCCAAGCTCCAGGGGGCGATTCACCCCTCCACTTT. This gives the protein CASSQAPGGDSPLHF.

The chain combines TRBV7-3 with TRBJ1-1; D is ambiguous. CDR1 SGHTA and CDR2 FQGTGA come from the germline V gene. Trimming removed 1 base at V and 11 bases at J, with 8 bases between. This CDR3 comprises 11 residues. The CDR3 region is CASSLKEVAFF. The CDR3 DNA is TGTGCCAGCAGCTTAAAAGAGGTGGCTTTCTTT.

This chain uses TRBV6-5 with TRBJ1-2; 8 nucleotides align to TRBD1. The germline V gene encodes CDR1 MNHEY and CDR2 SVGAGI. V was pared by 2 bases and J by 0 bases, with 2 bases of the junction left unmatched. The CDR3 consists of 15 residues. The CDR3 spells CASSYQGAANYGYTF. CDR3 nucleotide sequence: TGTGCCAGCAGTTACCAGGGGGCGGCTAACTATGGCTACACCTTC.

This chain joins TRBV12-3 or TRBV12-4 and TRBJ1-2; D possibly corresponds to TRBD1 (5 bases). V lost 3 bases to trimming and J lost 6 bases, with 11 bases between them. This CDR3 contains 13 residues. The CDR3 is CASSFFGADGYTF. Here the CDR3 DNA reads TGTGCCAGCAGTTTCTTCGGGGCGGATGGCTACACCTTC.

The chain recombines TRBV2 with TRBJ1-1; D not resolved. The V and J ends lost 0 bases and 1 base respectively, with 6 bases between them. CDR1 SNHLY and CDR2 FYNNEI come from the germline V gene. This CDR3 contains 14 residues. Written as DNA, the CDR3 is TGTGCCAGCAGTGAAGCCAGGAAGAACACTGAAGCTTTCTTT. Its protein product is CASSEARKNTEAFF.

The CDR3 sequence: CASSSLGSANEQFF. The DNA of the CDR3 is TGTGCCAGCAGCTCCCTAGGGTCGGCCAATGAGCAGTTCTTC. J is TRBJ2-1 and V is TRBV7-3; no firm D call. In germline, CDR1 is SGHTA, CDR2 FQGTGA. The length of the CDR3 is 14 residues. The V end was cut by 4 bases, the J end by 6 bases, with 13 bases between.

In the case of this clone: Different DNA sequences within this sample yield the same CDR3. The chain joins TRBV11-3 to TRBJ2-3; 7 positions agree with TRBD2. This CDR3 spans 14 amino acids. V gave up 3 bases and J gave up 2 bases; unmatched junction bases: 2. Germline CDR1 reads SGHNT; CDR2 reads YENEEA. The DNA of the CDR3 is TGTGCCAGCAGCTTTGGGGGGGACACAGATACGCAGTATTTT. Translating gives CASSFGGDTDTQYF.

This clone was detected only a few times. The chain links TRBV4-3 to TRBJ2-7, with D unclear. Germline CDR1 LGHNA, CDR2 YSLEER. The CDR3 consists of 15 residues. The V end lost 0 bases, the J end lost 0 bases, and 9 bases lay between the germline ends. In DNA form, the CDR3 reads TGCGCCAGCAGCCAAGAGTGGCAGCCCTCCTACGAGCAGTACTTC. Protein product: CASSQEWQPSYEQYF.

The chain combines TRBV7-2 with TRBJ2-7; the match to TRBD2 covers 9 bases. V was pared by 6 bases and J by 3 bases, with 6 bases of the junction left unmatched. The germline gives CDR1 SGHTA, CDR2 FQGNSA. The CDR3 is made up of 14 amino acids. CDR3 bases: TGTGCCAGCAGTTGGACTAGCGTCCTCTACGAGCAGTACTTC. Translation: CASSWTSVLYEQYF.

This clone appeared a few times. V gene TRBV6-6 combines with J gene TRBJ1-4, with TRBD1 matching over 8 bases. Germline lookup yields CDR1 MNHNY and CDR2 SVGAGI (reference sequence). The V gene end was trimmed by 0 bases and the J gene end by 7 bases; junction bases not matched to a gene: 1. This CDR3 region has 14 residues. CDR3 sequence reads: CASSYSDRVEKLFF. The CDR3 DNA reads TGTGCCAGCAGTTACTCGGACAGGGTTGAAAAACTGTTTTTT.

The CDR3 bases are TGTGCCAGCAGTCCCTTGACAGGGGAAGGCTACACCTTC. Protein product: CASSPLTGEGYTF. The J gene is TRBJ1-2, the V gene TRBV27, with 8 bases fitting TRBD1. After removal of 5 bases from V and 8 bases from J, the junction contained 7 bases not matched to a gene. There are 13 residues in the CDR3. The V gene's germline CDR1 is MNHEY and CDR2 SMNVEV (reference sequence).

The chain joins TRBV3-1 (or the pseudogene TRBV3-2) to TRBJ1-3; no clear D gene. The CDR3 totals 15 residues. The germline V gene encodes CDR1 LGHDT and CDR2 YNNKEL (reference sequence). The V end lost 0 bases, the J end lost 2 bases, and 8 bases lay between the germline ends. The CDR3: CASSQDVVTGNTIYF. The CDR3 coding sequence is TGTGCCAGCAGCCAAGATGTGGTAACTGGAAACACCATATATTTT.

The genes are TRBV29-1 and TRBJ2-6; D remains unclear. With 7 bases removed from V and 5 bases from J, the gap between germline ends came to 9 bases. Per the germline V gene, CDR1 is SQVTM and CDR2 is ANQGSEA. The CDR3 is 12 residues long. In nucleotides, the CDR3 is TGCAGCGCCGCTCTTCGGGCCAACGTCCTGACTTTC. This codes for CSAALRANVLTF.

CDR3 in amino acids: CASSVGGVGAEAFF. The CDR3 nucleotides read TGTGCCAGCAGCGTAGGGGGGGTTGGAGCTGAAGCTTTCTTT. The gene calls are TRBV9 and TRBJ1-1, with D maybe TRBD1 (5 bases). The CDR3 contains 14 residues. From germline, CDR1 is SGDLS and CDR2 YYNGEE. The V gene lost 0 bases and the J gene lost 6 bases, with 12 bases spanning the gap.

The chain joins TRBV4-2 to TRBJ2-3; D not resolved. The germline V gene has CDR1 LGHNA and CDR2 YNFKEQ. With 4 bases removed from V and 1 base from J, the gap between germline ends came to 3 bases. This CDR3 contains 12 residues. CDR3 DNA: TGTGCCAGCAGCCCAGGCACAGATACGCAGTATTTT. This gives the protein CASSPGTDTQYF.

This clone turned up a few times. This chain uses TRBV5-1 with TRBJ2-2; tentatively, D is TRBD1 or TRBD2 (6 bases each). The ends were cut back, 0 bases at V and 5 bases at J, with 17 bases in the middle. Germline loops: CDR1 SGHRS, CDR2 YFSETQ. This CDR3 contains 17 residues. The CDR3 loop is CASSLVGQGTGTGELFF. Here the CDR3 DNA reads TGCGCCAGCAGCTTGGTAGGTCAGGGGACTGGAACCGGGGAGCTGTTTTTT.

The chain uses TRBV7-8 and TRBJ1-4; D is ambiguous. From germline, CDR1 is SGHVS and CDR2 FQNEAQ. V lost 5 bases to trimming and J lost 7 bases, with 17 bases between them. This CDR3 is built from 15 residues. DNA for the CDR3: TGTGCCAGCAGCGTCAACGTGGTTGCGGGTGAAAAACTGTTTTTT. It encodes CASSVNVVAGEKLFF.

V usage is TRBV29-1 and J usage is TRBJ2-7, with D perhaps TRBD1 (5 bases). Trimming took off 6 bases at V and 2 bases at J, with 14 bases between the two ends. CDR1 is SQVTM and CDR2 is ANQGSEA in the germline V gene. CDR3 length: 13 residues. CDR3 DNA: TGCAGCGTGCTTACAGGTATTGCCTACGAGCAGTACTTC. Translated: CSVLTGIAYEQYF.

CDR3 loop: CASSGGQGWDTEAFF. CDR3 bases: TGTGCCAGCAGTGGCGGACAGGGCTGGGACACTGAAGCTTTCTTT. V usage is TRBV25-1 and J usage is TRBJ1-1; 8 nucleotides line up with TRBD1. The germline CDR1 and CDR2 sequences are MGHDK and SYGVNS. The CDR3 contains 15 residues. The V and J ends lost 4 bases and 3 bases, in that order; junction bases with no gene match: 7. The whole variable domain, remainder taken from reference TRBV25-1 and TRBJ1-1, is EADIYQTPRYLVIGTGKKITLECSQTMGHDKMYWYQQDPGMELHLIHYSYGVNSTEKGDLSSESTVSRIRTEHFPLTLESARPSHTSQYLCASSGGQGWDTEAFFGQGTRLTVV.

This rearrangement joins TRBV3-1 (or the pseudogene TRBV3-2) to TRBJ2-5; 8 nucleotides align to TRBD1. The V and J ends lost 8 bases and 2 bases, in that order; junction bases with no gene match: 10. CDR1 LGHDT and CDR2 YNNKEL come from the germline V gene (reference sequence). The CDR3 length is 15 residues. The chain's CDR3 is CASRRAGTGQETQYF. In DNA, the CDR3 is TGTGCCAGCCGAAGGGCGGGGACAGGTCAAGAGACCCAGTACTTC.

The CDR3 is CAWSVSEKLFF. Here the CDR3 DNA reads TGTGCCTGGAGTGTCTCCGAAAAACTGTTTTTT. This chain connects TRBV30 to TRBJ1-4, with no clear D. The CDR3 has 11 amino acids. The V and J ends lost 0 bases and 8 bases respectively, with 4 bases between them. Per the germline V gene, CDR1 is GTSNPN and CDR2 is SVGIG (reference sequence).

The genes are TRBV5-1 and TRBJ1-2, with TRBD1 matching 10 bases. Germline lookup yields CDR1 SGHRS and CDR2 YFSETQ. Germline trimming cut 3 bases from V and 3 bases from J; bases unmatched to any gene: 2. This CDR3 contains 14 residues. The CDR3 DNA reads as TGCGCCAGCAGCTGGACAGGGGGGGACTATGGCTACACCTTC. It translates to CASSWTGGDYGYTF.

The J gene is TRBJ2-1, the V gene TRBV4-2, with 8 bases that match TRBD1. The CDR3 contains 16 residues. V lost 1 base, J lost 2 bases, and 4 bases stayed unmatched. The V gene's germline CDR1 is LGHNA and CDR2 YNFKEQ. CDR3 DNA: TGTGCCAGCAGCCAAGCAGGGGGCATGGCCTACAATGAGCAGTTCTTC. This encodes CASSQAGGMAYNEQFF.